This note documents a single T cell receptor beta chain sequence. This specimen includes other DNA sequences encoding the same CDR3. This entry comes from a study of blood T cell repertoires in COVID-19. Seattle participants joined during active infection and were tracked over time. Produced via immunoSEQ multiplex PCR; TCRdb's table is partial and in-frame only. Here the sample spans 150,000 to 200,000 clones, around 81% being singletons. The receptor comes from an elderly woman with COVID-19, enrolled during active disease. The sample taken for sequencing was peripheral blood.

In DNA form, the CDR3 reads TGCGCCAGCAGCCCGGGACAGGCGAACACTGAAGCTTTCTTT. This gives the protein CASSPGQANTEAFF. The gene calls are TRBV4-1 and TRBJ1-1, with TRBD1 identical over 8 bases. Unmatched junction bases numbered 2, after V lost 4 bases and J lost 1 base. CDR1 MGHRA and CDR2 YSYEKL come from the germline V gene. The CDR3 is 14 amino acids.